The 12 T cell receptor beta chains listed next were all sequenced from one sample in a study of CD8+ T cells in alopecia areata. The authors extracted RNA and reverse transcribed it into cDNA as the sequencing template. This table comes from immunoSEQ multiplex PCR, and its TCRdb copy is limited to in-frame clones, with some not included. The sample includes roughly 180,000 clones, approximately 50% of them seen just once. This sample's treatment: oral pan-JAK inhibitor, 5-10 mg twice daily. The sample consisted of CD8+ T cells sorted from blood, taken around week 54, from a patient treated with tofacitinib. The receptors here all came from a human donor with alopecia areata.

The V gene is TRBV14, the J gene TRBJ2-3; 7 bases are a match to TRBD1. CDR1 SGHDN and CDR2 FVKESK come from the germline V gene. V trimming: 0 bases; J trimming: 0 bases; junction bases outside the gene matches: 6. This CDR3 is built from 17 residues. The CDR3 protein is CASSQDGRGISTDTQYF. CDR3 sequence (DNA): TGTGCCAGCAGCCAAGATGGCAGGGGGATCAGCACAGATACGCAGTATTTT.

This clone showed up just a few times. V usage is TRBV6-5 and J usage is TRBJ2-1; 7 nucleotides align to TRBD1. With V trimmed by 3 bases and J by 3 bases, 8 bases remained unmatched. The CDR3 sequence is 16 residues long. Germline CDR1 and CDR2: MNHEY and SVGAGI. Written as DNA, the CDR3 is TGTGCCAGCAGTTATTCCCAGGGGGAATTCTACAATGAGCAGTTCTTC. Protein product: CASSYSQGEFYNEQFF.

The V and J genes are TRBV11-2 and TRBJ1-5; weak D call: TRBD1 (5 bases). From germline, CDR1 is SGHAT and CDR2 FQNNGV. Between the trimmed V and J ends, which lost 6 bases and 4 bases, there was a span of 10 bases. The length of the CDR3 is 13 residues. The CDR3 coding sequence is TGTGCCAGCAGGCCAGGGATTAATCAGCCCCAGCATTTT. This translates into CASRPGINQPQHF.

This clone was seen a few times. In nucleotides, the CDR3 is TGTGCCTGGAGGTGGGTGGAGGATTCACCCCTCCACTTT. Its protein product is CAWRWVEDSPLHF. V is TRBV30 and J is TRBJ1-6; D uncertain. This CDR3 is built from 13 residues. Between the trimmed V and J ends, which lost 3 bases and 8 bases, there was a span of 11 bases. CDR1 is GTSNPN and CDR2 is SVGIG in the germline V gene (reference sequence).

The V call is TRBV2, the J call TRBJ2-5; D unresolved. V was pared by 6 bases and J by 2 bases, with 10 bases between. The germline gives CDR1 SNHLY, CDR2 FYNNEI. There are 13 residues in the CDR3. As DNA, the CDR3 is TGTGCCAGCAGCTTGGATTCTCAAGAGACCCAGTACTTC. Its protein is CASSLDSQETQYF.

This clone was detected only once. This chain connects TRBV11-2 to TRBJ2-7, with D possibly TRBD1 on 6 matching bases. Trimming shortened V by 1 base and J by 3 bases, and 7 bases separated the two germline ends. CDR3 length: 13 residues. From germline, CDR1 is SGHAT and CDR2 FQNNGV. The chain's CDR3 is CASSLARGYEQYF. CDR3 bases: TGTGCCAGCAGCTTAGCCAGGGGCTACGAGCAGTACTTC.

The rearrangement links TRBV6-1 to TRBJ1-1, with 7 bases lining up with TRBD1. Germline CDR1 MNHNS, CDR2 SASEGT. This CDR3 has 11 residues. Unmatched junction bases numbered 3, after V lost 7 bases and J lost 7 bases. CDR3 protein: CASTWTGEAFF. The CDR3, as DNA: TGTGCCAGCACCTGGACAGGTGAAGCTTTCTTT.

A few counts support this clone. Other DNA sequences in this sample translate to the same CDR3. CDR3 sequence (DNA): TGTGCCAGCAGCTGGGGGACCGCCGAAGCTTTCTTT. It is translated as CASSWGTAEAFF. V is TRBV5-4 and J is TRBJ1-1; perhaps TRBD1 as D (5 bases). The germline CDR1 and CDR2 sequences are SGHNT and YYREEE (reference sequence). This CDR3 contains 12 residues. Trimming took off 3 bases at V and 8 bases at J, with 11 bases between the two ends.

J is TRBJ2-7 and V is TRBV11-2; D not resolved. The CDR3 sequence is 13 residues long. Germline CDR1 reads SGHAT; CDR2 reads FQNNGV. V dropped 1 base and J dropped 7 bases, with 11 bases sitting between them. This CDR3 is CASSLVGMREQYF. DNA for the CDR3: TGTGCCAGCAGCTTAGTCGGCATGCGTGAGCAGTACTTC. The full variable domain, with the rest looked up from reference TRBV11-2 and TRBJ2-7, is EAGVAQSPRYKIIEKRQSVAFWCNPISGHATLYWYQQILGQGPKLLIQFQNNGVVDDSQLPKDRFSAERLKGVDSTLKIQPAKLEDSAVYLCASSLVGMREQYFGPGTRLTVT.

This clone has just a few counts. This chain joins TRBV5-1 and TRBJ2-7; 7 bases align to TRBD1. This CDR3 has 15 residues. The trim removed 4 bases at V and 3 bases at J, leaving 10 bases unmatched. The V gene's germline CDR1 is SGHRS and CDR2 YFSETQ. The CDR3 loop is CASSTEQGRYYEQYF. CDR3 sequence (DNA): TGCGCCAGCAGCACGGAACAGGGGCGTTACTACGAGCAGTACTTC.

The genes are TRBV15 and TRBJ1-4, with 7 bases fitting TRBD1. V lost 0 bases, J lost 5 bases, and 15 bases stayed unmatched. The V gene's germline CDR1 is LNHNV and CDR2 YYDKDF (reference sequence). CDR3 length: 19 amino acids. Here the CDR3 reads CATSRDRLLKGARNEKLFF. DNA of the CDR3: TGTGCCACCAGCAGAGATCGGCTCTTAAAGGGGGCTCGGAATGAAAAACTGTTTTTT.

This clone was seen a single time. The rearrangement joins TRBV7-2 to TRBJ2-7; D perhaps matches TRBD1 (5 bases). Deletions cut 5 bases from V and 0 bases from J, with 8 bases between. The CDR3 is made up of 13 amino acids. Germline V gene data show CDR1 as SGHTA and CDR2 as FQGNSA. The DNA for the CDR3 is TGTGCCAGCAGCCTAGGGGACTCCTACGAGCAGTACTTC. This codes for CASSLGDSYEQYF.